This TCR beta chain came from a study of blood T cell repertoires in COVID-19. Across the whole study: Sources were T cells, B-cell-depleted T cells, or PBMCs; the material itself was cDNA or gDNA.

Assay used: immunoSEQ multiplex PCR; TCRdb lists only in-frame clones, some missing. The sample lists hundreds of thousands of clones; about 83% were seen once. Germline values: CDR1 GTSNPN, CDR2 SVGIG (reference sequence). The CDR3 contains 12 residues. Trimming removed 7 bases at V and 5 bases at J, with 11 bases between. The sequence was collected from a woman aged 80 or older with COVID-19, enrolled during active disease. This chain uses TRBV30 with TRBJ1-4; D is undetermined. Sequences were obtained from peripheral blood. DNA for the CDR3: TGTGCCTTGAGCCGGGAGAATGAAAAACTGTTTTTT. Residues: CALSRENEKLFF.